This TCR beta chain was recovered during a study of HIV-infected patients and healthy controls. Study-wide findings and caveats: Compared with untreated HIV+ repertoires, healthy controls showed roughly threefold more distinct CDR3s and higher Shannon diversity.

The V gene lost 3 bases and the J gene lost 0 bases, with 9 bases spanning the gap. The CDR3 spans 15 residues. The germline V gene encodes CDR1 SEHNR and CDR2 FQNEAQ (reference sequence). Alpha and beta constant-region primers primed reverse transcription of about 500 ng RNA. Alpha and beta chain libraries were made separately by chain-specific third strand synthesis with multiplexing indices. A single primer pair per chain amplified all rearrangements, with per-molecule barcodes. Second strand DNA was synthesized using a primer at the SP2 site. Each molecule carried a 12-nucleotide identifier made of two joined random hexamers added before amplification. TCRdb used MiXCR to reprocess the 5' RACE reads, holding one entry per CDR3 protein. Of roughly 25,000 distinct CDR3 sequences listed, 8.5% are singletons. Comments on this clonotype: Its matching antigen is unknown.

No cell fractionation was done, so the repertoire covers all unsorted peripheral blood T cells. Sequenced material: blood. The receptor comes from an adult in good health. The chain couples TRBV7-9 to TRBJ2-1; D remains ambiguous. CDR3 sequence reads: CASSFRLSSYNEQFF. The CDR3 bases are TGTGCCAGCAGCTTTCGGCTTAGCTCCTACAATGAGCAGTTCTTC.